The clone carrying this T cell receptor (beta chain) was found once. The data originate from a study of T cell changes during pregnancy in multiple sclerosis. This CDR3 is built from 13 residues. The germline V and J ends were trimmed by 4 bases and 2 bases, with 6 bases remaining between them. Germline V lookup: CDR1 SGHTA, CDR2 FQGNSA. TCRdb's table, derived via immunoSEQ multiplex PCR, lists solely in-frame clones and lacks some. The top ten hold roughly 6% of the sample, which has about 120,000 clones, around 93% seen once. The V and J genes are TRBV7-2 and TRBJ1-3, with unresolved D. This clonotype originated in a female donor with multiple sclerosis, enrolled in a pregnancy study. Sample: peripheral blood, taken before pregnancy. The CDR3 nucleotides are TGTGCCAGCAGCTCGGTCGCTGGAAACACCATATATTTT. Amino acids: CASSSVAGNTIYF.